The clone carrying this T cell receptor beta chain showed up many times. Its antigen is not identified. The V segment lost 6 bases and the J segment 3 bases; nucleotides outside the gene matches: 4. CDR1 and CDR2 from the germline V gene are SGHTA and FQGNSA. This CDR3 comprises 15 residues. MiXCR, applied by TCRdb to the reads, yields one record per CDR3 protein. This sample has tens of thousands of distinct CDR3 sequences, with around 21% found just once. The record originates from a study of T cell repertoires in cytomegalovirus infection. The study, taken as a whole, reports: Clonotypes of TCR beta that were HLA-C-restricted and CMV-specific dominated the ex vivo response.

Specimen: PBMCs, sequenced either directly or after in vitro stimulation (not recorded which). V gene TRBV7-2 combines with J gene TRBJ2-3; 12 bases match TRBD2. This receptor was taken from a human donor in good health (CMV status not recorded). Some clones in this sample may be carry-over from other donors' samples. The CDR3 reads CASRTSGSQTDTQYF. In DNA, the CDR3 is TGTGCCAGCAGGACTAGCGGGAGCCAAACAGATACGCAGTATTTT. Full variable domain (remainder filled in from reference TRBV7-2 and TRBJ2-3): GAGVSQSPSNKVTEKGKDVELRCDPISGHTALYWYRQSLGQGLEFLIYFQGNSAPDKSGLPSDRFSAERTGGSVSTLTIQRTQQEDSAVYLCASRTSGSQTDTQYFGPGTRLTVL.